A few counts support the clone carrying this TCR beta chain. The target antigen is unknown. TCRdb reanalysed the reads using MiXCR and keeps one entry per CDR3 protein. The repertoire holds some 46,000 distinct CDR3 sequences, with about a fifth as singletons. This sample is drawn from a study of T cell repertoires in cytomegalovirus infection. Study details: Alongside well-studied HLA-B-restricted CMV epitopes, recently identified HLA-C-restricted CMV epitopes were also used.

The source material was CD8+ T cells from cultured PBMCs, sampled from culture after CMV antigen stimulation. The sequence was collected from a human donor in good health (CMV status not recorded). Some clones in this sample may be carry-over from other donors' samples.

The CDR3, as DNA: TGTGCCAGCAGCGTAGGGGTGAGCTCCTACAATGAGCAGTTCTTC. Its translation: CASSVGVSSYNEQFF. The J gene is TRBJ2-1, the V gene TRBV9, with unresolved D. The length of the CDR3 is 15 residues. Trimming shortened V by 0 bases and J by 0 bases, and 7 bases separated the two germline ends. Germline V gene sequence: CDR1 SGDLS, CDR2 YYNGEE.